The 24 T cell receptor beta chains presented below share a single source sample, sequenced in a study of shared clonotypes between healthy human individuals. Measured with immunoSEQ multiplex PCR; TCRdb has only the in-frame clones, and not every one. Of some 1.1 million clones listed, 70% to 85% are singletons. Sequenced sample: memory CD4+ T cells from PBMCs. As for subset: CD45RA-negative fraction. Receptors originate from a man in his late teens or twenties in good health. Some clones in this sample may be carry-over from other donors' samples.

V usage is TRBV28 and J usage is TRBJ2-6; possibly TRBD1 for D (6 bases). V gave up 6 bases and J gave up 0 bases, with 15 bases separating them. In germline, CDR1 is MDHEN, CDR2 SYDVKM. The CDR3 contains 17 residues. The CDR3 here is CASRGPGHLSGANVLTF. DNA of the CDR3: TGTGCCAGCAGAGGCCCGGGACACCTCTCTGGGGCCAACGTCCTGACTTTC.

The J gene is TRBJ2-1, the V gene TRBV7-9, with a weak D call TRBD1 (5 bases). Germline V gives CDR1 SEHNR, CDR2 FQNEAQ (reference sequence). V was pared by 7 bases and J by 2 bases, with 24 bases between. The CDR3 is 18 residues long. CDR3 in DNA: TGTGCCAGCACCCCTATAACGACAGACCGGACCCCCTACAATGAGCAGTTCTTC. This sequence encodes CASTPITTDRTPYNEQFF.

This CDR3 is CASSPIFPPPFYEQYF. The CDR3, as DNA: TGTGCCAGCAGCCCTATCTTTCCCCCGCCTTTCTACGAGCAGTACTTC. This chain links TRBV21-1 with TRBJ2-7; TRBD2, as called in the table, went unchecked against the DNA. TRBV21-1 has pseudogene status. The CDR3 runs 16 residues.

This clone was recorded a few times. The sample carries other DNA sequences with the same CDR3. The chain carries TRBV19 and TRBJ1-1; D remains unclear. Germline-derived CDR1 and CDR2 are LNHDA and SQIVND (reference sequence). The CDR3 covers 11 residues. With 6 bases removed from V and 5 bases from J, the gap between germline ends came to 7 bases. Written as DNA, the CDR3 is TGTGCCAGTAGAGGAGATACTGAAGCTTTCTTT. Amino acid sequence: CASRGDTEAFF.

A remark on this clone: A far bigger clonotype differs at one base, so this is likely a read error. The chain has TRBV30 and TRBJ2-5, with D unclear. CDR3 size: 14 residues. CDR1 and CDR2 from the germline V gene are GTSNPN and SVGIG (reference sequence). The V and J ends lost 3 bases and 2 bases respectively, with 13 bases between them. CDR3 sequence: CAWSRRVRQETQYF. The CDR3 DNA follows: TGTGCCTGGAGCCGACGGGTTCGACAAGAGACCCAGTACTTC.

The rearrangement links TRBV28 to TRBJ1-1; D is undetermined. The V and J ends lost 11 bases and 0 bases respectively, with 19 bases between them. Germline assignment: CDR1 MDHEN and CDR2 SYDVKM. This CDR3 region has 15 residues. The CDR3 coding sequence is TGTGCCGGTGGCCGGGTTGGCTTAGTGAACACTGAAGCTTTCTTT. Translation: CAGGRVGLVNTEAFF.

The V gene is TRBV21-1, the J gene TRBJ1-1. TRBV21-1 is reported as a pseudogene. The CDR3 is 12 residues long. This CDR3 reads CASTLENTEAFF. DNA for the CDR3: TGTGCCAGCACCTTGGAGAACACTGAAGCTTTCTTT.

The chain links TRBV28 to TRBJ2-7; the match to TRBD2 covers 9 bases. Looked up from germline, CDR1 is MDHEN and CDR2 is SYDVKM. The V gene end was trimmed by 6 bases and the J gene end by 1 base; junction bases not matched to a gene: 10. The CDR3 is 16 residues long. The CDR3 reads CASSPVGSGSSYEQYF. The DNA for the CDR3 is TGTGCCAGCAGCCCCGTGGGTAGCGGGAGTTCCTACGAGCAGTACTTC.

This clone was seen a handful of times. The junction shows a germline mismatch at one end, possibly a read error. CDR3 residues: CGLAGRNEQFF. The CDR3 region has the DNA TGTGGACTAGCGGGACGCAATGAGCAGTTCTTC. The chain combines TRBV20-1 with TRBJ2-1; 12 bases map to TRBD2. The germline gives CDR1 DFQATT, CDR2 SNEGSKA (reference sequence). The CDR3 runs to 11 residues.

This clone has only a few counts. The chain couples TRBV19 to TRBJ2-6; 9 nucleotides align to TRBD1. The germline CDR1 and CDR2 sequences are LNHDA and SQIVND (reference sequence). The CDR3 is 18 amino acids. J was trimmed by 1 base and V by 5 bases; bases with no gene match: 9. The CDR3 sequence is CASSSSGQGSSGANVLTF. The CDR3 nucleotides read TGTGCCAGTAGTTCATCGGGACAGGGCTCATCTGGGGCCAACGTCCTGACTTTC.

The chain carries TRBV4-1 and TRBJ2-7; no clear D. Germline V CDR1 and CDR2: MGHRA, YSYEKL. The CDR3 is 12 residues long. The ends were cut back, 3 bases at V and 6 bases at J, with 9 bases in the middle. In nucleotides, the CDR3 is TGCGCCAGCAGCCATGCCCTAGGCGAGCAGTACTTC. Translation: CASSHALGEQYF.

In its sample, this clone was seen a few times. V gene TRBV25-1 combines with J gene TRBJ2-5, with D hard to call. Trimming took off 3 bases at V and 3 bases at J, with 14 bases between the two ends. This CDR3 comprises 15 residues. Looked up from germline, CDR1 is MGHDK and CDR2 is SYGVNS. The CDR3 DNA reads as TGTGCCAGCAGTGACAATCGAAGGCAGAAAGAGACCCAGTACTTC. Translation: CASSDNRRQKETQYF.

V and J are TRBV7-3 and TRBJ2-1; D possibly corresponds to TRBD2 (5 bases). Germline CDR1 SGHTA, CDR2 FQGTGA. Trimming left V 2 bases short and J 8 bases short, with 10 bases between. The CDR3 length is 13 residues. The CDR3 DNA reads TGTGCCAGCAGCTTATCGCGGCGGGATGAGCAGTTCTTC. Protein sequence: CASSLSRRDEQFF.

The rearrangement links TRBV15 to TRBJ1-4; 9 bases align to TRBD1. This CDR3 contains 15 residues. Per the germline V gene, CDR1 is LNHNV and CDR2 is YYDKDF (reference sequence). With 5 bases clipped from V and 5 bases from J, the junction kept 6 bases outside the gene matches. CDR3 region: CATSGTGWGNEKLFF. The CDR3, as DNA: TGTGCCACCAGCGGGACAGGGTGGGGAAATGAAAAACTGTTTTTT. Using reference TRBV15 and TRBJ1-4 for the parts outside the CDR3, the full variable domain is DAMVIQNPRYQVTQFGKPVTLSCSQTLNHNVMYWYQQKSSQAPKLLFHYYDKDFNNEADTPDNFQSRRPNTSFCFLDIRSPGLGDTAMYLCATSGTGWGNEKLFFGSGTQLSVL.

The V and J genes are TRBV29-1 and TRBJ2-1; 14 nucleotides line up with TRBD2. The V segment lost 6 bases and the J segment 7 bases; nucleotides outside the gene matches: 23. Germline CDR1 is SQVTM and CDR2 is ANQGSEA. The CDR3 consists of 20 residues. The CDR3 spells CSVGTSGSEGTIRGENEQFF. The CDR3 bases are TGCAGCGTGGGGACTAGCGGGAGCGAGGGGACTATCAGGGGGGAAAATGAGCAGTTCTTC.

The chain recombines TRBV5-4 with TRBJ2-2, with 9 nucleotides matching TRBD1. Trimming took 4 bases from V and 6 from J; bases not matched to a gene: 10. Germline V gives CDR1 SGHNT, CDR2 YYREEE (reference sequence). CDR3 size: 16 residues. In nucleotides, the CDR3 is TGTGCCAGCAGCCCCGGGACAGGGAGATCCCCCGGGGAGCTGTTTTTT. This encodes CASSPGTGRSPGELFF.

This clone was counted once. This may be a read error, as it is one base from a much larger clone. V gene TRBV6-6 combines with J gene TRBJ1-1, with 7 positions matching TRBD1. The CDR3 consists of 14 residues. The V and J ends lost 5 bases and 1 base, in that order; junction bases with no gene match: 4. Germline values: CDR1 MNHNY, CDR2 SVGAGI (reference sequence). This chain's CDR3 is CASSPRGGNTEAFF. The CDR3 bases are TGTGCCAGCAGTCCCAGGGGGGGGAACACTGAAGCTTTCTTT.

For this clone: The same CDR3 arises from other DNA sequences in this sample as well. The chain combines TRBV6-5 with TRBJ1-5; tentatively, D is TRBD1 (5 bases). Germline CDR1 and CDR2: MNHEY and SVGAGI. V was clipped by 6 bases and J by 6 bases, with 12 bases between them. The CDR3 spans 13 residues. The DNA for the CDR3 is TGTGCCAGCAGCTCTGGTGGGGGTCAGCCCCAGCATTTT. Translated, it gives CASSSGGGQPQHF.

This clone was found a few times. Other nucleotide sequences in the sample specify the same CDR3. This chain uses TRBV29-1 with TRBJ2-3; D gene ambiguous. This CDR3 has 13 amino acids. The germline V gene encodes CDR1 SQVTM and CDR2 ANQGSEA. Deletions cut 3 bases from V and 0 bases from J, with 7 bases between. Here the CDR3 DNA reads TGCAGCGTTGATACCGGGAGCACAGATACGCAGTATTTT. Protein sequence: CSVDTGSTDTQYF.

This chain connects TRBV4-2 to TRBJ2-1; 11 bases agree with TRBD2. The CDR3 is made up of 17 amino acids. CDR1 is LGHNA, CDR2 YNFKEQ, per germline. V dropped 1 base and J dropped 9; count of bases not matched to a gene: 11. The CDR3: CASSQGRISGREGEQFF. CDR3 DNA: TGTGCCAGCAGCCAAGGACGAATTAGCGGGAGGGAGGGTGAGCAGTTCTTC.

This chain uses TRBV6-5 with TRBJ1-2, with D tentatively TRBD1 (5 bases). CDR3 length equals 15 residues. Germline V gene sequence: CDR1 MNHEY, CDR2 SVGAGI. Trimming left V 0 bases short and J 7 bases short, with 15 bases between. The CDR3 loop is CASSYSIQGSTGYTF. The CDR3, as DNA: TGTGCCAGCAGTTACTCGATTCAGGGAAGTACTGGCTACACCTTC.

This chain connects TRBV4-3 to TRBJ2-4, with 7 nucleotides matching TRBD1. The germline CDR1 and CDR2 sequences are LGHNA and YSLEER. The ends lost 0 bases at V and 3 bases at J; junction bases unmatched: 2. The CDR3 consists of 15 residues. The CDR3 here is CASSQDWDSKNIQYF. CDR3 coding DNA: TGCGCCAGCAGCCAAGATTGGGACAGCAAAAACATTCAGTACTTC.

The CDR3 loop reads CASSFDGRRYEQYF. DNA for the CDR3: TGTGCCAGCAGCTTTGACGGGAGGCGGTACGAGCAGTACTTC. The chain combines TRBV5-4 with TRBJ2-7; 7 bases are a match to TRBD2. Losses at the gene ends were 2 bases for V and 4 bases for J; bases not matched to a gene: 6. There are 14 residues in the CDR3. Germline V lookup: CDR1 SGHNT, CDR2 YYREEE (reference sequence).

CDR3 nucleotides: TGTGCCAGCAGCCCTAGCGGGTTGAGCTCCTACGAGCAGTACTTC. Protein sequence: CASSPSGLSSYEQYF. The J gene is TRBJ2-7, the V gene TRBV7-9, with TRBD2 matching 8 bases. The V and J ends lost 5 bases and 0 bases, in that order; junction bases with no gene match: 6. Germline-derived CDR1 and CDR2 are SEHNR and FQNEAQ (reference sequence). CDR3 length equals 15 residues. The whole variable domain, filled in from reference TRBV7-9 and TRBJ2-7, reads DTGVSQNPRHKITKRGQNVTFRCDPISEHNRLYWYRQTLGQGPEFLTYFQNEAQLEKSRLLSDRFSAERPKGSFSTLEIQRTEQGDSAMYLCASSPSGLSSYEQYFGPGTRLTVT.